Listed here are 12 T cell receptor beta chains from one sample, sequenced in a study of CD8 T cells in ankylosing spondylitis. TCRdb analysed the 5' RACE reads with MiXCR anew, one entry per CDR3 protein. The data contain approximately 250,000 distinct CDR3 sequences, about 30% of them singletons. Sequencing was done on a sample of blood, either unsorted or a sorted T cell fraction (not recorded which). These receptors originate from a male donor with ankylosing spondylitis or in good health (not recorded which).

This clonotype was found many times. This chain connects TRBV20-1 to TRBJ1-1; TRBD1 aligns across 9 bases. The CDR3 spans 13 residues. J lost 1 base, V lost 6 bases, and 3 bases had no gene match. Germline values: CDR1 DFQATT, CDR2 SNEGSKA (reference sequence). CDR3 sequence reads: CSAGTGTNTEAFF. CDR3 DNA sequence: TGCAGTGCCGGGACAGGGACGAACACTGAAGCTTTCTTT.

This clonotype was counted once. The CDR3 DNA reads TGTGCCAGCAGTTATGGGACAGGCCGCACCGGGGAGCTGTTTTTT. It yields the protein CASSYGTGRTGELFF. The chain uses TRBV6-5 and TRBJ2-2; 8 positions agree with TRBD1. Germline values: CDR1 MNHEY, CDR2 SVGAGI. J lost 4 bases, V lost 3 bases, and 4 bases had no gene match. The CDR3 is 15 residues long.

The chain couples TRBV30 to TRBJ2-6; D is uncertain. Trimming left V 5 bases short and J 0 bases short, with 2 bases between. The CDR3 has 12 amino acids. The germline V gene encodes CDR1 GTSNPN and CDR2 SVGIG (reference sequence). Here the CDR3 reads CAWASGANVLTF. The CDR3 bases are TGTGCCTGGGCCTCTGGGGCCAACGTCCTGACTTTC.

This chain links TRBV6-5 with TRBJ2-5; weak D call: TRBD1 (6 bases). The CDR3 runs to 15 residues. The V end lost 1 base, the J end lost 0 bases, and 9 bases lay between the germline ends. Per germline, CDR1 MNHEY and CDR2 SVGAGI. This chain's CDR3 is CASSYYGQNQETQYF. CDR3 nucleotide sequence: TGTGCCAGCAGTTACTACGGACAGAACCAAGAGACCCAGTACTTC.

The V call is TRBV7-6, the J call TRBJ1-5, with TRBD1 matching 7 bases. V lost 8 bases to trimming and J lost 3 bases; unmatched junction nucleotides: 4. Germline V gives CDR1 SGHVS, CDR2 FNYEAQ. There are 13 residues in the CDR3. Here the CDR3 reads CASADRYNQPQHF. CDR3 in DNA: TGTGCCAGCGCGGACAGGTACAATCAGCCCCAGCATTTT.

The gene calls are TRBV24-1 and TRBJ1-5; D is perhaps TRBD1 (6 bases). Germline V CDR1 and CDR2: KGHDR, SFDVKD. CDR3 size: 14 residues. Deletions cut 8 bases from V and 4 bases from J, with 14 bases between. The CDR3 protein is CATTHRDQNQPQHF. In DNA, the CDR3 is TGTGCCACCACTCACAGGGACCAAAATCAGCCCCAGCATTTT.

This CDR3 is CASGRPSTDREGTQPQHF. CDR3 bases: TGTGCTAGTGGTCGTCCGTCCACGGACAGGGAGGGAACTCAGCCCCAGCATTTT. This chain joins TRBV12-5 and TRBJ1-5, with 8 nucleotides matching TRBD1. The CDR3 sequence is 18 residues long. J gave up 6 bases and V 5 bases, and 18 bases lay outside the gene matches. Germline loops: CDR1 LGHNT, CDR2 FRNRAP.

V is TRBV29-1 and J is TRBJ2-3, with TRBD2 as a possible D gene (7 bases). The V gene lost 3 bases and the J gene lost 5 bases, with 12 bases spanning the gap. The CDR3 sequence is 13 residues long. Germline loops: CDR1 SQVTM, CDR2 ANQGSEA. CDR3 in DNA: TGCAGCGTTGATGGGGGGGCGGTAGATACGCAGTATTTT. The encoded protein is CSVDGGAVDTQYF.

This chain connects TRBV5-6 to TRBJ1-6, with no clear D. The germline V and J ends were trimmed by 4 bases and 7 bases, with 18 bases remaining between them. From germline, CDR1 is SGHDT and CDR2 YYEEEE. The CDR3 sequence is 16 residues long. Here the CDR3 reads CASSANVLHWNSPLHF. The CDR3 nucleotides are TGTGCCAGCAGCGCAAACGTCCTCCACTGGAATTCACCCCTCCACTTT.

The chain is built from TRBV6-5 and TRBJ2-5; D unresolved. The CDR3 is 11 amino acids. Germline CDR1 and CDR2: MNHEY and SVGAGI. V was pared by 4 bases and J by 13 bases, with 13 bases between. The CDR3 sequence is CASSLGSTAYF. CDR3 coding DNA: TGTGCCAGCAGTTTGGGGTCTACCGCGTACTTC.

This clonotype was counted between two and nine times. J is TRBJ2-5 and V is TRBV12-3 or TRBV12-4, with D perhaps matching TRBD1 (5 bases). The CDR3 has 15 residues. The V end lost 4 bases, the J end lost 5 bases, and 17 bases lay between the germline ends. The CDR3 DNA follows: TGTGCCAGCAGTTCGATTGACAGTTTCGCGGAGACCCAGTACTTC. Amino acids: CASSSIDSFAETQYF.

The gene calls are TRBV27 and TRBJ2-3, with 10 bases aligning to TRBD2. Per germline, CDR1 MNHEY and CDR2 SMNVEV (reference sequence). The CDR3 length is 17 residues. Losses at the gene ends were 3 bases for V and 0 bases for J; bases not matched to a gene: 6. CDR3 sequence (DNA): TGTGCCAGCAGTTTCTCAGCAGCGGGGGGGAGCACAGATACGCAGTATTTT. Its translation is CASSFSAAGGSTDTQYF.